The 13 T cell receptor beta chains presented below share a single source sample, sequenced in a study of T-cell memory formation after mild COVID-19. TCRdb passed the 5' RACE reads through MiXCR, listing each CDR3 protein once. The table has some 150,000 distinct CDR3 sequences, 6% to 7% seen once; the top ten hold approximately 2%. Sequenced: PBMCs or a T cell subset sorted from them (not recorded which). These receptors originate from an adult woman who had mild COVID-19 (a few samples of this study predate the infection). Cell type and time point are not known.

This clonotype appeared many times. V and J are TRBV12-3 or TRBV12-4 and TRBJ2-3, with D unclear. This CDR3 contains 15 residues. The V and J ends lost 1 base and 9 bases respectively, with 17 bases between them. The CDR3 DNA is TGTGCCAGCAGTTTAGGTCCGAATGGAAGGGAAACGCAGTATTTT. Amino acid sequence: CASSLGPNGRETQYF.

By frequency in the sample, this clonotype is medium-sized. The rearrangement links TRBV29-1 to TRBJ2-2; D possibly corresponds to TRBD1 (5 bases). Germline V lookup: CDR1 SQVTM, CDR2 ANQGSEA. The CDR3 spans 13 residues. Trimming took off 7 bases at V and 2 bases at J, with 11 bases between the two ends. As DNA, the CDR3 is TGCAGCGCCGACAGAGTTAACACCGGGGAGCTGTTTTTT. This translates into CSADRVNTGELFF.

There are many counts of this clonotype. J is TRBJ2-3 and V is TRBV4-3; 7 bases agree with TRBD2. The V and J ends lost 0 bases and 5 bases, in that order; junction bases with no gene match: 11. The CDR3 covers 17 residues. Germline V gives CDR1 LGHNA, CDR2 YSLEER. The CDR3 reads CASSQDPAAGRVDTQYF. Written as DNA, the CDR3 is TGCGCCAGCAGCCAAGATCCGGCAGCGGGACGGGTAGATACGCAGTATTTT.

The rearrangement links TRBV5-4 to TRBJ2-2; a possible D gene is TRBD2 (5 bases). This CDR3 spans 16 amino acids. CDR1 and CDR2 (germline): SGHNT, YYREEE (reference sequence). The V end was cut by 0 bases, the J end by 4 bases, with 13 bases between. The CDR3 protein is CASSLDFEGGTGELFF. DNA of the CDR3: TGTGCCAGCAGCTTGGATTTTGAGGGTGGCACCGGGGAGCTGTTTTTT.

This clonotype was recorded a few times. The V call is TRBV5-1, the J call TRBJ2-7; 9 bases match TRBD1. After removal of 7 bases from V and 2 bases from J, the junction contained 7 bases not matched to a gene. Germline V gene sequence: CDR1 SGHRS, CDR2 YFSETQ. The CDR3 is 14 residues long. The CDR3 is CASWPGQGTYEQYF. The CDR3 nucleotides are TGCGCCAGCTGGCCGGGACAGGGTACCTACGAGCAGTACTTC.

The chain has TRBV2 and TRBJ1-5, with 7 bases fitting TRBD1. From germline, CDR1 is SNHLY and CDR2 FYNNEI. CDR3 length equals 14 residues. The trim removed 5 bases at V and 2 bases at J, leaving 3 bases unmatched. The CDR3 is CASSYDRGNQPQHF. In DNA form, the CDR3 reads TGTGCCAGCAGTTATGACAGGGGCAATCAGCCCCAGCATTTT.

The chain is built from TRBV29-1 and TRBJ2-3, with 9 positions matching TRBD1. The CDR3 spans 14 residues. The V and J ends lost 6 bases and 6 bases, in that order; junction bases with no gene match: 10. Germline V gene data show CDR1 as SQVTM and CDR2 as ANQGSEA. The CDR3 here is CSVSLGQGLDTQYF. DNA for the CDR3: TGCAGCGTCTCCCTGGGACAGGGTTTGGATACGCAGTATTTT.

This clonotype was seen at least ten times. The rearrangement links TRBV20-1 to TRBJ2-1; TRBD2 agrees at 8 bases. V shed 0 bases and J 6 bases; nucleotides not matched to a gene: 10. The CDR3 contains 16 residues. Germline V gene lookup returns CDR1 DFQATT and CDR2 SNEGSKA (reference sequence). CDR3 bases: TGCAGTGCTAGAGATACTAGCGGCTTGTTGATCAATGAGCAGTTCTTC. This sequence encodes CSARDTSGLLINEQFF.

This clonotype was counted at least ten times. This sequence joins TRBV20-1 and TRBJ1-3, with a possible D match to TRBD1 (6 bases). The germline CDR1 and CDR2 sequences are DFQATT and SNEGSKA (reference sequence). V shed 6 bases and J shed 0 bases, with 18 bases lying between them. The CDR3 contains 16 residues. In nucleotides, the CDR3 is TGCAGTGCGACCCCTTCACAGGGACTCTCTGGAAACACCATATATTTT. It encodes CSATPSQGLSGNTIYF.

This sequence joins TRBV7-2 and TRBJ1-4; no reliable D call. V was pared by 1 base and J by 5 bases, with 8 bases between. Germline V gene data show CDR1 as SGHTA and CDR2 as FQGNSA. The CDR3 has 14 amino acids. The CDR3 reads CASSLGGLNEKLFF. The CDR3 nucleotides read TGTGCCAGCAGCTTAGGCGGGTTAAATGAAAAACTGTTTTTT.

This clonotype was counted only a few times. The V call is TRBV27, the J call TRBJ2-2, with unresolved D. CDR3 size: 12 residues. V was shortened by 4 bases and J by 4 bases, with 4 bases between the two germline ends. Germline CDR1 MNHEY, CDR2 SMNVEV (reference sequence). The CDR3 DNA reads TGTGCCAGCAGTTCTCTCACCGGGGAGCTGTTTTTT. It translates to CASSSLTGELFF.

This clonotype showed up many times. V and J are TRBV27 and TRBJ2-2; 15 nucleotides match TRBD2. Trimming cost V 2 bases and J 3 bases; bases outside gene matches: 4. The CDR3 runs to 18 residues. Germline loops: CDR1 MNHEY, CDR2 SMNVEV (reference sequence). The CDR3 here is CASSLRTSGRADTGELFF. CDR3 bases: TGTGCCAGCAGTTTACGGACTAGCGGGAGGGCCGACACCGGGGAGCTGTTTTTT.

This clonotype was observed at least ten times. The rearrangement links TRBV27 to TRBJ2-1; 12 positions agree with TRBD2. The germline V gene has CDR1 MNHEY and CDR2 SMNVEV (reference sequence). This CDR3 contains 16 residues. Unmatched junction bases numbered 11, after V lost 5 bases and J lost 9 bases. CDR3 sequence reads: CASSPLASGRASEQFF. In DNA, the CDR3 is TGTGCCAGCAGTCCCCTGGCTAGCGGGAGGGCCAGTGAGCAGTTCTTC.